These T cell receptor beta chains were read from a single sample in a study of T cells after yellow fever vaccination. TCRdb called the 5' RACE reads again in MiXCR, with one record for every CDR3 protein. The data hold 300,000 or so distinct CDR3 sequences, with 3.5% to 4.5% observed a single time. The input for sequencing was PBMCs, taken 5 days after the yellow fever booster vaccination. The receptors shown here come from a man between 18 and 35 years old who received the YFV17D yellow fever vaccine. The conserved cysteine and the conserved F or W are not part of the CDR3 here. The D gene is left open where the match is weak.

TRBJ2-1 | TRBD2 | TRBV5-1 | ASSPRYTGGPHEQF
TRBJ1-4 | - | TRBV12-3/TRBV12-4 | ASSFQGSEKLF
TRBJ1-2 | TRBD1 | TRBV29-1 | SVGAGGRGSYGYT
TRBJ2-3 | - | TRBV6-4 | ASSERWPADTQY
TRBJ1-3 | TRBD1 | TRBV5-1 | ASSFSGQGLWAGNTIY
TRBJ1-1 | - | TRBV4-1 | ASSQDYGEPTEAF
TRBJ2-2 | - | TRBV20-1 | SARDRPQGNTGELF
TRBJ2-7 | TRBD2 | TRBV11-2 | ASSWTSGGVYEQY
TRBJ2-5 | - | TRBV12-3/TRBV12-4 | ASSSRWSQETQY
TRBJ1-3 | - | TRBV5-1 | ASQGQVGSGNTIY
TRBJ1-2 | - | TRBV15 | ATSRVRQLSYYGYT
TRBJ1-2 | - | TRBV29-1 | SAAGTPNYGYT
TRBJ1-1 | TRBD1 | TRBV7-2 | ASRKAPDRANTEAF
TRBJ1-2 | - | TRBV6-1 | ASSNPTGYT
TRBJ2-2 | - | TRBV27 | ASSGDGKLRGELF
TRBJ2-3 | TRBD2 | TRBV28 | ASSFGSGGGGTDTQY
TRBJ1-2 | - | TRBV10-3 | AITRTDQSNYGYT
TRBJ1-1 | - | TRBV5-1 | ASSLDPRQAPTEAF
TRBJ2-3 | - | TRBV28 | ASSTLPRGTDTQY
TRBJ1-2 | - | TRBV20-1 | SAPRRLDGYT
TRBJ2-3 | - | TRBV7-7 | ASSRRSGGSDTQY
TRBJ1-1 | - | TRBV7-9 | ASSLGPSLGAEAF
TRBJ1-1 | - | TRBV12-3/TRBV12-4 | ASSLTLMNTEAF
TRBJ1-1 | - | TRBV19 | ASSIFRVRATEAF
TRBJ1-4 | - | TRBV18 | ASSPQGMTNEKLF
TRBJ1-5 | - | TRBV11-2 | ASSLVTQPQH
TRBJ1-3 | - | TRBV11-2 | ASSLNGLGGHSEN
TRBJ2-1 | TRBD2 | TRBV10-3 | ATKRGERNEQF
TRBJ2-7 | TRBD2 | TRBV7-2 | ASSRLAQDEQY
TRBJ2-3 | TRBD2 | TRBV7-2 | ASSLLTSGGTDTQY
TRBJ2-2 | - | TRBV10-2 | ASRDPGTSYTGELF
TRBJ2-2 | - | TRBV19 | ASSIRDPGELF
TRBJ1-4 | - | TRBV18 | ASSLSLATNEKLF
TRBJ1-5 | - | TRBV27 | ASSFRRGNQPQH
TRBJ2-7 | - | TRBV10-3 | AISVRGETYEQY
TRBJ1-1 | - | TRBV5-5 | ASSLGGANTEAF